This entry lists 21 T cell receptor beta chains sequenced from one sample in a study of cytomegalovirus exposure and HLA in healthy donors. PCR was performed using 60 Vbeta and 13 Jbeta primers. Sequencing was performed with immunoSEQ multiplex PCR; in TCRdb, only in-frame clones are kept and a portion is missing. The sample includes around 120,000 clones, 74% seen only once; the top ten take roughly 2.5%. Sequenced sample: PBMCs. These receptor sequences come from a man aged 50 to 60 in good health and CMV-seropositive.

A remark on this clone: An end of the junction does not agree with germline; a read error may underlie this. The chain joins TRBV7-3 to TRBJ2-7; 10 nucleotides line up with TRBD1. Per the germline V gene, CDR1 is SGHTA and CDR2 is FQGTGA. The CDR3 loop spans 15 amino acids. The CDR3 protein is CASSLTGTGDYEQYF. CDR3 DNA: TGTGCCAGCAGCCTAACCGGGACAGGGGACTACGAGCAGTACTTC.

The chain is built from TRBV7-2 and TRBJ2-1; TRBD2 matches at 7 bases. CDR1 is SGHTA and CDR2 is FQGNSA in the germline V gene. The CDR3 is made up of 16 amino acids. V was pared by 3 bases and J by 6 bases, with 11 bases of the junction left unmatched. CDR3 protein: CASSFTGGLGVNEQFF. The CDR3, as DNA: TGTGCCAGCAGCTTTACTGGCGGACTAGGGGTCAATGAGCAGTTCTTC.

This chain links TRBV19 with TRBJ2-1, with a possible D match to TRBD1 (6 bases). V was cut by 6 bases and J by 9 bases, with 33 bases left in between. CDR1 is LNHDA, CDR2 SQIVND, per germline (reference sequence). The CDR3 extends over 19 amino acids. CDR3 in DNA: TGTGCCAGTAGCAGTAGGGGGTACTACCGGGACGGGAAGTCACTTGAGCAGTTCTTC. Its translation: CASSSRGYYRDGKSLEQFF.

This clone was seen once. This chain joins TRBV18 and TRBJ2-4; TRBD1 aligns across 7 bases. Losses at the gene ends were 4 bases for V and 2 bases for J; bases not matched to a gene: 2. The germline V gene has CDR1 KGHSH and CDR2 LQKENI. The CDR3 runs to 14 residues. Here the CDR3 reads CASSQGATKNIQYF. The CDR3 bases are TGTGCCAGCTCACAGGGGGCAACCAAAAACATTCAGTACTTC. Full variable domain (outside the CDR3, taken from reference TRBV18 and TRBJ2-4): NAGVMQNPRHLVRRRGQEARLRCSPMKGHSHVYWYRQLPEEGLKFMVYLQKENIIDESGMPKERFSAEFPKEGPSILRIQQVVRGDSAAYFCASSQGATKNIQYFGAGTRLSVL.

The genes are TRBV4-1 and TRBJ2-1; 11 bases align to TRBD2. This CDR3 contains 16 residues. Germline V gives CDR1 MGHRA, CDR2 YSYEKL. J gave up 5 bases and V 3 bases, and 6 bases lay outside the gene matches. CDR3 sequence (DNA): TGCGCCAGCAGCCACCTAGCGGGAGGCATCGACAATGAGCAGTTCTTC. This gives the protein CASSHLAGGIDNEQFF.

The rearrangement uses TRBV2 and TRBJ1-2; tentative D call: TRBD1 (5 bases). The CDR3 runs to 12 residues. CDR1 SNHLY and CDR2 FYNNEI come from the germline V gene. V lost 8 bases, J lost 4 bases, and 11 bases lay in between. CDR3 region: CASQAGPYGYTF. The CDR3, as DNA: TGTGCCAGCCAGGCAGGGCCCTATGGCTACACCTTC.

This rearrangement joins TRBV6-1 to TRBJ2-5; 7 nucleotides agree with TRBD1. Germline CDR1 reads MNHNS; CDR2 reads SASEGT. J lost 2 bases, V lost 2 bases, and 8 bases had no gene match. This CDR3 spans 16 amino acids. The CDR3 DNA sequence: TGTGCCAGCAGTGAACTTATGGCAGGGGGACAAGAGACCCAGTACTTC. Its translation is CASSELMAGGQETQYF.

This clone was counted only a few times. The chain combines TRBV5-1 with TRBJ2-7, with D maybe TRBD1 (5 bases). Trimming left V 2 bases short and J 2 bases short, with 11 bases between. This CDR3 is 14 amino acids long. Germline CDR1 SGHRS, CDR2 YFSETQ. CDR3 nucleotide sequence: TGCGCCAGCAGCTTCCAGGGTCAGGCCTACGAGCAGTACTTC. It translates to CASSFQGQAYEQYF.

The gene calls are TRBV2 and TRBJ2-3, with D uncertain. This CDR3 has 13 residues. From germline, CDR1 is SNHLY and CDR2 FYNNEI. V was shortened by 3 bases and J by 6 bases, with 10 bases between the two germline ends. CDR3 sequence (DNA): TGTGCCAGCAGTGATAGGAGAGTGGATACGCAGTATTTT. Translation: CASSDRRVDTQYF.

The table lists this clone with a few counts. V is TRBV10-3 and J is TRBJ2-3; 7 nucleotides match TRBD2. In germline, CDR1 is ENHRY, CDR2 SYGVKD. The CDR3 has 15 residues. The V and J ends lost 4 bases and 0 bases, in that order; junction bases with no gene match: 4. CDR3 bases: TGTGCCATCAGTGTCTCGGGGGGAAGCACAGATACGCAGTATTTT. This translates into CAISVSGGSTDTQYF.

The chain links TRBV5-6 to TRBJ2-7; D is undetermined. The CDR3 is made up of 14 amino acids. The V gene's germline CDR1 is SGHDT and CDR2 YYEEEE. Trimming removed 2 bases from V and 2 bases from J, with 11 bases in between. CDR3 sequence (DNA): TGTGCCAGCAGCTTTATTAGCAGTCCCTACGAGCAGTACTTC. It yields the protein CASSFISSPYEQYF.

This rearrangement joins TRBV6-4 to TRBJ2-1, with TRBD1 matching over 7 bases. The CDR3 length is 18 residues. Germline V gene data show CDR1 as MRHNA and CDR2 as SNTAGT. J lost 9 bases, V lost 5 bases, and 22 bases had no gene match. The CDR3 DNA is TGTGCCAGCAGTCTTGACCGAACAGGGGATCTATTTTGTAGTGAGCAGTTCTTC. This translates into CASSLDRTGDLFCSEQFF.

The chain recombines TRBV6-1 with TRBJ1-5; D possibly corresponds to TRBD1 (5 bases). This CDR3 comprises 18 residues. Germline V gives CDR1 MNHNS, CDR2 SASEGT. Deletions cut 2 bases from V and 1 base from J, with 18 bases between. CDR3 DNA: TGTGCCAGCAGTGAAAGGAGTAGGGGCAGCCAAAGCAATCAGCCCCAGCATTTT. The encoded protein is CASSERSRGSQSNQPQHF.

This clone was counted between two and nine times. The CDR3 is CASSSWGSGGRDTQYF. CDR3 sequence (DNA): TGTGCCAGCAGCTCATGGGGGTCGGGGGGCAGAGATACGCAGTATTTT. This chain uses TRBV5-4 with TRBJ2-3; a weak D match, TRBD2 (7 bases). The ends were cut back, 3 bases at V and 5 bases at J, with 19 bases in the middle. The CDR3 consists of 16 residues. The germline CDR1 and CDR2 sequences are SGHNT and YYREEE (reference sequence).

This chain uses TRBV2 with TRBJ1-4; 8 positions agree with TRBD1. The CDR3 loop spans 16 amino acids. V was pared by 4 bases and J by 8 bases, with 12 bases of the junction left unmatched. Per the germline V gene, CDR1 is SNHLY and CDR2 is FYNNEI. For the CDR3, the DNA is TGTGCCAGCAGTGCCCCCCAGCGGACAGGGTTGGAAAAACTGTTTTTT. Its protein product is CASSAPQRTGLEKLFF. The full variable domain, rest sourced from reference TRBV2 and TRBJ1-4, is EPEVTQTPSHQVTQMGQEVILRCVPISNHLYFYWYRQILGQKVEFLVSFYNNEISEKSEIFDDQFSVERPDGSNFTLKIRSTKLEDSAMYFCASSAPQRTGLEKLFFGSGTQLSVL.

V and J are TRBV4-1 and TRBJ2-7; 13 bases map to TRBD2. This CDR3 has 17 amino acids. Trimming removed 4 bases from V and 3 bases from J; junction bases left unmatched: 9. Germline CDR1 reads MGHRA; CDR2 reads YSYEKL. Here the CDR3 DNA reads TGCGCCAGCAGCCGGGGGACTAGCGGGACCGAACTCTACGAGCAGTACTTC. It translates to CASSRGTSGTELYEQYF.

This chain connects TRBV5-1 to TRBJ2-1; 10 nucleotides match TRBD2. CDR1 and CDR2 from the germline V gene are SGHRS and YFSETQ. V shed 4 bases and J 6 bases; nucleotides not matched to a gene: 10. The CDR3 totals 16 residues. The CDR3 spells CASSGRSGGASNEQFF. Here the CDR3 DNA reads TGCGCCAGCAGCGGGAGGAGCGGGGGGGCCAGCAATGAGCAGTTCTTC.

The J gene is TRBJ2-7, the V gene TRBV5-6, with D perhaps TRBD1 (5 bases). This CDR3 contains 16 residues. The V gene lost 1 base and the J gene lost 5 bases, with 19 bases spanning the gap. Germline-derived CDR1 and CDR2 are SGHDT and YYEEEE. This CDR3 reads CASSLRITGSDNEQYF. The CDR3 region has the DNA TGTGCCAGCAGCTTGCGAATAACTGGGTCGGACAACGAGCAGTACTTC.

This rearrangement joins TRBV6-1 to TRBJ2-3, with 15 bases lining up with TRBD2. V dropped 4 bases and J dropped 2; count of bases not matched to a gene: 10. Per the germline V gene, CDR1 is MNHNS and CDR2 is SASEGT. The CDR3 runs to 19 residues. CDR3 sequence reads: CASSVGLAGGKTFTDTQYF. For the CDR3, the DNA is TGTGCCAGCAGTGTAGGACTAGCGGGGGGGAAAACCTTCACAGATACGCAGTATTTT.

This chain links TRBV10-3 with TRBJ2-7, with 8 bases aligning to TRBD1. Germline V lookup: CDR1 ENHRY, CDR2 SYGVKD. The CDR3 is made up of 16 amino acids. V lost 7 bases and J lost 7; bases outside the gene matches: 18. CDR3: CAITSLDRALAGEQYF. CDR3 nucleotides: TGTGCCATCACCTCCCTGGACAGGGCCCTCGCCGGGGAGCAGTACTTC.

CDR3 sequence: CASSEARGTANEKLFF. In nucleotides, the CDR3 is TGTGCCAGCAGTGAAGCGCGGGGGACGGCTAATGAAAAACTGTTTTTT. V usage is TRBV6-1 and J usage is TRBJ1-4, with a tentative D call TRBD1 (5 bases). Germline V CDR1 and CDR2: MNHNS, SASEGT. V was trimmed by 0 bases and J by 3 bases, leaving 11 bases between them. This CDR3 comprises 16 residues.